Listed here are 23 T cell receptor beta chains from one sample, sequenced in a study of blood T cell repertoires in COVID-19. The protocol was immunoSEQ multiplex PCR, while the TCRdb copy is restricted to in-frame clones and leaves out a portion. The sample has roughly 150,000 clones; around nine tenths are singletons. Sequenced: peripheral blood. The source is a woman aged 70-85 years with COVID-19, enrolled during active disease.

In the case of this clone: Relative to the germline gene, one junction end is altered; a read error may explain this. The genes are TRBV5-6 and TRBJ2-1; TRBD1 matches at 10 bases. This CDR3 contains 13 residues. Germline-derived CDR1 and CDR2 are SGHDT and YYEEEE. The CDR3 loop is CASSLGQGHEQFF. The CDR3 DNA reads as TGTGCCAGCAGTTTGGGACAGGGGCATGAGCAGTTCTTC.

The rearrangement links TRBV9 to TRBJ2-1; TRBD1 aligns across 10 bases. Germline V gene sequence: CDR1 SGDLS, CDR2 YYNGEE. CDR3 length: 16 amino acids. Trimming at V came to 2 bases and at J to 4 bases, leaving 6 bases not matched to a gene. This CDR3 reads CASSVTGTGAYNEQFF. The CDR3 nucleotides are TGTGCCAGCAGCGTCACCGGGACAGGGGCGTACAATGAGCAGTTCTTC.

The chain uses TRBV7-9 and TRBJ2-7; TRBD1 might be the D (5 bases). The CDR3 runs 13 residues. V lost 4 bases to trimming and J lost 2 bases, with 9 bases between them. In germline, CDR1 is SEHNR, CDR2 FQNEAQ (reference sequence). The DNA of the CDR3 is TGTGCCAGCAGCTCCAGGGTTCCCTACGAGCAGTACTTC. Translating gives CASSSRVPYEQYF.

This clone was counted a single time. The chain links TRBV10-3 to TRBJ1-2, with a tentative D call TRBD1 (5 bases). The CDR3 extends over 14 amino acids. Germline assignment: CDR1 ENHRY and CDR2 SYGVKD. The germline V and J ends were trimmed by 10 bases and 6 bases, with 21 bases remaining between them. CDR3 in DNA: TGTGCCACCAATTACGACAGAAACCTGGATGGCTACACCTTC. This sequence encodes CATNYDRNLDGYTF.

The chain uses TRBV2 and TRBJ1-1; D may be TRBD1 (5 bases). This CDR3 is built from 11 residues. Trimming took off 5 bases at V and 8 bases at J, with 9 bases between the two ends. The germline V gene encodes CDR1 SNHLY and CDR2 FYNNEI. The CDR3 spells CASSTYREAFF. The CDR3, as DNA: TGTGCCAGCAGTACATACAGGGAAGCTTTCTTT.

This clone was seen only a few times. V is TRBV30 and J is TRBJ1-5; the D is unclear. The ends were cut back, 2 bases at V and 6 bases at J, with 11 bases in the middle. CDR1 and CDR2 (germline): GTSNPN, SVGIG (reference sequence). CDR3 length: 13 amino acids. In DNA form, the CDR3 reads TGTGCCTGGAGTCAGGTCTTAGGTCAGCCCCAGCATTTT. Amino acid sequence: CAWSQVLGQPQHF.

The chain combines TRBV30 with TRBJ2-5, with 10 bases lining up with TRBD2. Per the germline V gene, CDR1 is GTSNPN and CDR2 is SVGIG (reference sequence). With 0 bases clipped from V and 0 bases from J, the junction kept 1 base outside the gene matches. The CDR3 loop spans 15 amino acids. CDR3 in amino acids: CAWSVLAGYQETQYF. The CDR3 region has the DNA TGTGCCTGGAGTGTACTAGCGGGGTACCAAGAGACCCAGTACTTC.

The CDR3 here is CAWSEGPNTEAFF. For the CDR3, the DNA is TGTGCCTGGAGCGAGGGCCCCAACACTGAAGCTTTCTTT. The chain couples TRBV30 to TRBJ1-1; D not resolved. The ends were cut back, 3 bases at V and 2 bases at J, with 10 bases in the middle. The CDR3 contains 13 residues. Germline V gene sequence: CDR1 GTSNPN, CDR2 SVGIG (reference sequence).

This clone was picked up one time. This rearrangement joins TRBV20-1 to TRBJ2-3, with 14 bases fitting TRBD2. The CDR3 spans 17 residues. V shed 3 bases, J shed 5 bases, and the junction held 10 bases outside the gene matches. Germline loops: CDR1 DFQATT, CDR2 SNEGSKA (reference sequence). The CDR3 reads CSASSPTSGGAIDTQYF. CDR3 DNA: TGCAGTGCTAGTTCCCCGACTAGCGGGGGGGCCATAGATACGCAGTATTTT.

V and J are TRBV7-8 and TRBJ2-3, with 8 bases identical to TRBD2. The CDR3 length is 17 residues. The germline V gene encodes CDR1 SGHVS and CDR2 FQNEAQ. Germline trimming cut 3 bases from V and 2 bases from J; bases unmatched to any gene: 10. CDR3 bases: TGTGCCAGCAGCTTCCCATCCACGGGGGGGAACACAGATACGCAGTATTTT. The encoded protein is CASSFPSTGGNTDTQYF.

The chain has TRBV11-2 and TRBJ1-5, with D possibly being TRBD1 (6 bases). The germline V and J ends were trimmed by 1 base and 5 bases, with 12 bases remaining between them. This CDR3 spans 15 amino acids. Germline V gene sequence: CDR1 SGHAT, CDR2 FQNNGV. CDR3 in DNA: TGTGCCAGCAGCTTAGGTGGGGGCGCGCATCAGCCCCAGCATTTT. Translating gives CASSLGGGAHQPQHF.

The rearrangement joins TRBV24-1 to TRBJ1-5; the D gene is possibly TRBD1 (5 bases). The ends were cut back, 3 bases at V and 7 bases at J, with 9 bases in the middle. In germline, CDR1 is KGHDR, CDR2 SFDVKD. The CDR3 covers 13 residues. The CDR3 DNA is TGTGCCACCAGTGATAATTGGGGCCAGCCCCAGCATTTT. This sequence encodes CATSDNWGQPQHF.

The J gene is TRBJ2-3, the V gene TRBV28; 7 nucleotides line up with TRBD1. Germline V gene data show CDR1 as MDHEN and CDR2 as SYDVKM. Trimming removed 6 bases from V and 5 bases from J; junction bases left unmatched: 5. This CDR3 spans 13 amino acids. CDR3 nucleotides: TGTGCCAGCAGGCCGACAGGGAGAGATACGCAGTATTTT. Translated: CASRPTGRDTQYF.

The chain recombines TRBV30 with TRBJ1-1; 9 nucleotides align to TRBD1. This CDR3 is built from 12 residues. Germline loops: CDR1 GTSNPN, CDR2 SVGIG (reference sequence). With V trimmed by 8 bases and J by 5 bases, 6 bases remained unmatched. CDR3 region: CAHDRGGTEAFF. The CDR3 DNA sequence: TGTGCCCACGACAGGGGGGGGACTGAAGCTTTCTTT.

The rearrangement joins TRBV19 to TRBJ1-4; TRBD1 matches 9 bases. This CDR3 is built from 15 residues. The V segment lost 6 bases and the J segment 7 bases; nucleotides outside the gene matches: 9. Per the germline V gene, CDR1 is LNHDA and CDR2 is SQIVND (reference sequence). This CDR3 reads CASSPSGTGREKLFF. CDR3 bases: TGTGCCAGTAGCCCCTCCGGGACAGGGCGTGAAAAACTGTTTTTT.

J is TRBJ2-7 and V is TRBV27; D call uncertain. Germline values: CDR1 MNHEY, CDR2 SMNVEV (reference sequence). V was clipped by 5 bases and J by 0 bases, with 14 bases between them. This CDR3 has 15 residues. CDR3 nucleotides: TGTGCCAGCAGTCCCCGACTTCGGGTCTCCTACGAGCAGTACTTC. The encoded protein is CASSPRLRVSYEQYF.

In this sample, this clone turned up once. V and J are TRBV19 and TRBJ2-7; 9 bases are shared with TRBD1. The CDR3 sequence is 14 residues long. Germline V lookup: CDR1 LNHDA, CDR2 SQIVND (reference sequence). V gave up 4 bases and J gave up 3 bases; unmatched junction bases: 4. The CDR3 reads CASSSRQGGYEQYF. CDR3 sequence (DNA): TGTGCCAGTAGTAGCCGACAGGGGGGCTACGAGCAGTACTTC.

The chain is built from TRBV6-1 and TRBJ1-5, with no clear D. The CDR3 is made up of 15 amino acids. Germline V CDR1 and CDR2: MNHNS, SASEGT. Trimming shortened V by 3 bases and J by 2 bases, and 11 bases separated the two germline ends. The DNA for the CDR3 is TGTGCCAGCAGTGATAGTTTCGAGCGCAATCAGCCCCAGCATTTT. Protein sequence: CASSDSFERNQPQHF.

This sequence joins TRBV19 and TRBJ1-2; D is uncertain. Germline V gene lookup returns CDR1 LNHDA and CDR2 SQIVND (reference sequence). Trimming removed 9 bases at V and 2 bases at J, with 7 bases between. This CDR3 region has 11 residues. CDR3 DNA: TGTGCCAGCTCAGTCAACTATGGCTACACCTTC. This gives the protein CASSVNYGYTF.

The chain joins TRBV19 to TRBJ2-1; tentative D call: TRBD1 (6 bases). The CDR3 length is 14 residues. Per the germline V gene, CDR1 is LNHDA and CDR2 is SQIVND (reference sequence). V lost 5 bases to trimming and J lost 3 bases, with 11 bases between them. The CDR3 region is CASSGQLLYNEQFF. As DNA, the CDR3 is TGTGCCAGTAGTGGACAGCTCCTCTACAATGAGCAGTTCTTC.

V usage is TRBV28 and J usage is TRBJ2-7, with D unresolved. The germline V gene has CDR1 MDHEN and CDR2 SYDVKM. This CDR3 has 13 residues. The V end lost 4 bases, the J end lost 3 bases, and 10 bases lay between the germline ends. For the CDR3, the DNA is TGTGCCAGCAGTTCCTCTACGGGCTACGAGCAGTACTTC. Its protein is CASSSSTGYEQYF.

This chain connects TRBV3-1 (or the pseudogene TRBV3-2) to TRBJ1-1; TRBD1 matches 9 bases. Trimming took 0 bases from V and 0 from J; bases not matched to a gene: 8. This CDR3 comprises 18 residues. Germline CDR1 is LGHDT and CDR2 is YNNKEL (reference sequence). The CDR3 nucleotides are TGTGCCAGCAGCCAAGATTTTGGGACAGGGCAGATGAACACTGAAGCTTTCTTT. It translates to CASSQDFGTGQMNTEAFF.

The V gene is TRBV9, the J gene TRBJ1-2; 8 bases are shared with TRBD1. This CDR3 has 15 residues. V gave up 4 bases and J gave up 2 bases; unmatched junction bases: 7. The V gene's germline CDR1 is SGDLS and CDR2 YYNGEE. CDR3 DNA sequence: TGTGCCAGCAGCAGGACAGGGACTTTCAACTATGGCTACACCTTC. Amino acids: CASSRTGTFNYGYTF. Variable domain in full (rest from reference TRBV9 and TRBJ1-2): DSGVTQTPKHLITATGQRVTLRCSPRSGDLSVYWYQQSLDQGLQFLIQYYNGEERAKGNILERFSAQQFPDLHSELNLSSLELGDSALYFCASSRTGTFNYGYTFGSGTRLTVV.